Listed below are T cell receptor beta chains from one sample, sequenced in a study of technical replicates of blood from a handful of donors. The table came from immunoSEQ multiplex PCR; TCRdb's copy has only in-frame clones and leaves some out. The sample includes more than 65,000 clones, about 92% of them seen just once. Sequencing used T cells isolated from PBMCs. The receptors shown here come from a human donor in good health. Each CDR3 is given with its conserved first and last residue. The D gene is left open where the match is weak. Clone size is shown for a subset of rows, as once, few, many or a class of expanded clone.

clone size	D gene	J gene	V gene	CDR3 protein	CDR3 DNA
NA	NA	TRBJ2-1	TRBV6-6	CASIPGTQDNEQFF	TGTGCCAGCATCCCCGGGACACAAGACAATGAGCAGTTCTTC
NA	NA	TRBJ1-4	TRBV30	CAWSVLRVKNPFATNEKLFF	TGTGCCTGGAGTGTACTTCGCGTGAAGAACCCGTTTGCAACTAATGAAAAACTGTTTTTT
few	NA	TRBJ1-5	TRBV14	CASSQLQGQPQHF	TGTGCCAGCAGCCAACTTCAGGGTCAGCCCCAGCATTTT
NA	NA	TRBJ2-3	TRBV5-8	CASSLGRGTDTQYF	TGTGCCAGCAGCTTGGGTCGGGGAACAGATACGCAGTATTTT
NA	TRBD1	TRBJ2-1	TRBV30	CAWTRGQANNEQFF	TGTGCCTGGACCCGGGGACAGGCTAACAATGAGCAGTTCTTC
NA	NA	TRBJ2-7	TRBV30	CAWSPQGAQYF	TGTGCCTGGAGTCCACAGGGAGCGCAGTACTTC
NA	NA	TRBJ1-2	TRBV6-1	CASSYYGYTF	TGTGCCAGCAGCTACTATGGCTACACCTTC
NA	NA	TRBJ2-1	TRBV7-3	CASSYGGGLFNEQFF	TGTGCCAGCAGCTACGGGGGAGGACTTTTCAATGAGCAGTTCTTC
NA	TRBD2	TRBJ2-2	TRBV4-2	CASSQGGLAANTGELFF	TGTGCCAGCAGCCAAGGAGGACTAGCGGCGAACACCGGGGAGCTGTTTTTT
NA	NA	TRBJ2-2	TRBV7-2	CASSLRTVSNTGELFF	TGTGCCAGCAGCTTAAGGACAGTCTCGAACACCGGGGAGCTGTTTTTT
NA	NA	TRBJ2-2	TRBV28	CASSFGGNTGELFF	TGTGCCAGCAGTTTCGGAGGTAACACCGGGGAGCTGTTTTTT
NA	TRBD1	TRBJ1-5	TRBV27	CASSSGQGNQPQHF	TGTGCCAGCAGTTCGGGACAGGGCAACCAGCCCCAGCATTTT
NA	NA	TRBJ2-7	TRBV13	CASSSETGYEQYF	TGTGCCAGCAGCTCCGAGACTGGATACGAGCAGTACTTC
NA	NA	TRBJ2-7	TRBV11-3	CASSFGSYEQYF	TGTGCCAGCAGCTTCGGGTCCTACGAGCAGTACTTC
NA	TRBD1	TRBJ1-2	TRBV7-6	CASSLEGTEGYTF	TGTGCCAGCAGCTTAGAAGGGACAGAGGGCTACACCTTC
NA	TRBD2	TRBJ2-4	TRBV7-9	CASSLAAGVAKNIQYF	TGTGCCAGCAGCTTAGCGGCGGGAGTTGCCAAAAACATTCAGTACTTC
NA	TRBD1	TRBJ2-1	TRBV11-2	CASSSTGDNEQFF	TGTGCCAGCAGCTCGACAGGGGACAATGAGCAGTTCTTC
NA	TRBD2	TRBJ2-7	TRBV30	CAWSPGLGGEQYF	TGTGCCTGGAGTCCGGGACTAGGGGGCGAGCAGTACTTC
NA	NA	TRBJ2-1	TRBV9	CASSGGGQFF	TGTGCCAGCAGCGGAGGGGGTCAGTTCTTC
NA	TRBD2	TRBJ2-3	TRBV4-3	CASSQDLAGGPDTQYF	TGCGCCAGCAGCCAAGATTTAGCGGGAGGGCCAGATACGCAGTATTTT
NA	NA	TRBJ1-5	TRBV6-5	CASSYSSRQPQHF	TGTGCCAGCAGTTACTCGAGTCGGCAGCCCCAGCATTTT
NA	TRBD1	TRBJ1-1	TRBV18	CASSPRLPGQAYDTEAFF	TGTGCCAGCTCACCACGGCTCCCGGGACAGGCGTATGACACTGAAGCTTTCTTT
NA	NA	TRBJ1-2	TRBV28	CASSLGTPYGYTF	TGTGCCAGCAGTTTGGGGACACCGTATGGCTACACCTTC
NA	TRBD2	TRBJ2-7	TRBV5-1	CASSTGTSPYEQYF	TGCGCCAGCAGCACCGGGACTAGCCCCTACGAGCAGTACTTC
once	TRBD2	TRBJ2-7	TRBV10-3	CAISESKVVGGPDEQYF	TGTGCCATCAGTGAGTCTAAAGTTGTGGGAGGGCCCGACGAGCAGTACTTC
NA	NA	TRBJ1-1	TRBV7-9	CASLGETEAFF	TGTGCCAGCCTCGGGGAAACTGAAGCTTTCTTT
NA	TRBD1	TRBJ1-1	TRBV6-5	CASNNRGLYTEAFF	TGTGCCAGCAACAACAGGGGGCTTTATACTGAAGCTTTCTTT
NA	TRBD2	TRBJ2-7	TRBV19	CASSIGGGVYEQYF	TGTGCCAGTAGTATCGGGGGGGGCGTCTACGAGCAGTACTTC
NA	TRBD2	TRBJ2-1	TRBV10-2	CASSAKGLAGGGEQFF	TGCGCCAGCAGTGCGAAGGGACTAGCGGGAGGCGGTGAGCAGTTCTTC
NA	TRBD2	TRBJ2-3	TRBV7-6	CASSPLAGDTDTQYF	TGTGCCAGCAGCCCACTAGCGGGAGATACAGATACGCAGTATTTT
NA	TRBD1	TRBJ2-1	TRBV2	CASRDSLYNEQFF	TGTGCCAGCCGGGACAGCTTATACAATGAGCAGTTCTTC
NA	TRBD1	TRBJ2-1	TRBV29-1	CSAGTADTYNEQFF	TGCAGCGCTGGGACAGCGGACACCTACAATGAGCAGTTCTTC
once	NA	TRBJ2-1	TRBV5-1	CASSLRMRESYNEQFF	TGCGCCAGCAGCTTGAGGATGCGGGAATCCTACAATGAGCAGTTCTTC
NA	NA	TRBJ1-2	TRBV10-1	CASSDYGMNYGYTF	TGCGCCAGCAGTGATTACGGTATGAACTATGGCTACACCTTC
NA	NA	TRBJ1-4	TRBV19	CASSTEQVEKLFF	TGTGCCAGTAGTACAGAGCAGGTCGAAAAACTGTTTTTT
NA	NA	TRBJ1-1	TRBV7-9	CASSLVRVNTEAFF	TGTGCCAGCAGCTTAGTTCGGGTGAACACTGAAGCTTTCTTT
NA	TRBD1	TRBJ2-1	TRBV19	CASSVGTGDFNEQFF	TGTGCCAGTAGTGTCGGGACAGGGGATTTTAATGAGCAGTTCTTC
NA	NA	TRBJ2-5	TRBV2	CASRPLQGVGTQYF	TGTGCCAGCAGGCCCCTACAGGGCGTCGGGACCCAGTACTTC
NA	NA	TRBJ1-5	TRBV19	CASSYSGNSNQPQHF	TGTGCCAGTAGTTATTCGGGGAATAGCAATCAGCCCCAGCATTTT
NA	TRBD1	TRBJ2-6	TRBV10-3	CAISDRQTSGANVLTF	TGTGCCATCTCGGACAGGCAGACCTCTGGGGCCAACGTCCTGACTTTC
NA	NA	TRBJ2-7	TRBV5-1	CASSLGLSGSIYEQYF	TGCGCCAGCAGCTTGGGATTGTCAGGGTCAATCTACGAGCAGTACTTC
NA	NA	TRBJ2-2	TRBV7-9	CASRRDSGTGELFF	TGTGCCAGCAGGCGGGACAGCGGGACCGGGGAGCTGTTTTTT
NA	TRBD1	TRBJ1-4	TRBV5-1	CASSLDRGDEKLFF	TGCGCCAGCAGCCTTGACAGGGGAGATGAAAAACTGTTTTTT
NA	TRBD1	TRBJ2-3	TRBV9	CASSGDRGTQYF	TGTGCCAGCAGCGGAGACAGGGGGACGCAGTATTTT
once	TRBD1	TRBJ2-7	TRBV6-5	CASSLDRRTYEQYF	TGTGCCAGCAGTTTGGACAGGCGTACCTACGAGCAGTACTTC